This is a list of T cell receptor beta chains from one sample in a study of radiation and T cells in renal cell carcinoma. Assay: immunoSEQ multiplex PCR; the TCRdb copy retains only in-frame clones and omits some. The sample lists 130,000 or so clones, about 88% occurring once. Sequenced material: blood, taken from a patient whose treatment included radiotherapy and nephrectomy. The receptors shown here come from a woman aged 50 to 65 with renal cell carcinoma. The CDR3 runs from the conserved cysteine through the conserved F or W. The D gene is left open where the match is weak. Expanded clones get a size class; other rows say once, few or many, or leave the size out.

j_call v_call clone_size d_call cdr3_nt cdr3_aa
TRBJ2-7 TRBV21-1 . . TGTGCCAGCAGCAAAGAGGGGGCTGGCGAGCAGTACTTC CASSKEGAGEQYF
TRBJ1-2 TRBV25-1 few . TGTGCCAGCAGTGAACTCGGAGTAAACTATGGCTACACCTTC CASSELGVNYGYTF
TRBJ2-3 TRBV5-4 . . TGTGCCAGCAGGGCGCTCGGGGGGCCTATTAGCACAGATACGCAGTATTTT CASRALGGPISTDTQYF
TRBJ1-3 TRBV6-1 . TRBD1 TGTGCCAGCAGGAGGACAGGGACGGGAAACACCATATATTTT CASRRTGTGNTIYF
TRBJ1-5 TRBV7-9 . . TGTGCCAGCAGCTTTAAGGACGAAAGGCAGGACAATCAGCCCCAGCATTTT CASSFKDERQDNQPQHF
TRBJ1-2 TRBV19 . . TGTGCCAGTAGTACAGGGACGGCTAACTATGGCTACACCTTC CASSTGTANYGYTF
TRBJ2-4 TRBV7-9 . . TGTGCCAGCAGCTCGTTTAGAGCCAAAAACATTCAGTACTTC CASSSFRAKNIQYF
TRBJ1-1 TRBV11-2 . . TGTGCCAGCAGTAAACCCGAGTACACTGAAGCTTTCTTT CASSKPEYTEAFF
TRBJ2-5 TRBV5-1 . TRBD2 TGCGCCAGCAGCTGGGGGACTAGCCAAGAGACCCAGTACTTC CASSWGTSQETQYF
TRBJ1-1 TRBV7-2 . . TGTGCCAGCAGCTTATTTCCCGGAGAGAACACTGAAGCTTTCTTT CASSLFPGENTEAFF
TRBJ1-2 TRBV6-1 . . TGTGCCAGCCAAGCTAACTATGGCTACACCTTC CASQANYGYTF
TRBJ1-1 TRBV5-1 . . TGCGCCAGCAGCTTCCAGGAGGCGAACACTGAAGCTTTCTTT CASSFQEANTEAFF
TRBJ1-3 TRBV7-8 . . TGTGCCAGCACCTTAGAGGGTTCGTCTGGAAACACCATATATTTT CASTLEGSSGNTIYF
TRBJ1-6 TRBV2 . . TGTGCCAGCAGTGGTTGGCAGCGGAATTCACCCCTCCACTTT CASSGWQRNSPLHF
TRBJ2-3 TRBV6-5 . . TGTGCCAGCAGGTGGGGCAGGGGCACAGATACGCAGTATTTT CASRWGRGTDTQYF